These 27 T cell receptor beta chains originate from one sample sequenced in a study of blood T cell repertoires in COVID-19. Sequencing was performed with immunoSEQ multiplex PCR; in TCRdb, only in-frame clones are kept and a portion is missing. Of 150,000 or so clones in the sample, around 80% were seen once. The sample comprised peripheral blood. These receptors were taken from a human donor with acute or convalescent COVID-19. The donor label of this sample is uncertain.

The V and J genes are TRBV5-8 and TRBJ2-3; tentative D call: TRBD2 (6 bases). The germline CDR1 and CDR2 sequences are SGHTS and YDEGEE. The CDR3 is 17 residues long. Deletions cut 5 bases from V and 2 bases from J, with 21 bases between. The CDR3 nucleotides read TGTGCCAGCAGTTCGCTCTTTGGGGGGTCTTTCACAGATACGCAGTATTTT. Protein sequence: CASSSLFGGSFTDTQYF.

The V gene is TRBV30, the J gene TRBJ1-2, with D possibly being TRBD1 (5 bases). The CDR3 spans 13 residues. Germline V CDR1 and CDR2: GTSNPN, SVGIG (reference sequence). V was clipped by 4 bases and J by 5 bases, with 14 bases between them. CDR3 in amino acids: CAWMGLGGYGYTF. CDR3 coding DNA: TGTGCCTGGATGGGACTGGGTGGGTATGGCTACACCTTC.

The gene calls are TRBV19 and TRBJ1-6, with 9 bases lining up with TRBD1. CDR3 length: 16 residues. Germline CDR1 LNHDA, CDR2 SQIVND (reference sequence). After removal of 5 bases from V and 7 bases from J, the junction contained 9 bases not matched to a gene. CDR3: CASSVDQGTGNSPLHF. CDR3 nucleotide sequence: TGTGCCAGTAGTGTCGACCAAGGGACAGGGAATTCACCCCTCCACTTT.

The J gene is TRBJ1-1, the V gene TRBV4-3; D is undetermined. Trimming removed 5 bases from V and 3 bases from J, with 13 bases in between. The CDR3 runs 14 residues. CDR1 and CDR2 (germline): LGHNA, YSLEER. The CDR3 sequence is CASSLRDQDTEAFF. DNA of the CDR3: TGCGCCAGCAGCTTACGGGATCAGGACACTGAAGCTTTCTTT.

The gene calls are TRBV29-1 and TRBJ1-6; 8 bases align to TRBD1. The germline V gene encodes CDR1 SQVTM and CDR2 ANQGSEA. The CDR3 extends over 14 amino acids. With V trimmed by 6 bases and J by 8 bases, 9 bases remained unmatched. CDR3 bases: TGCAGCGTCCGGGCTGGACAGGGAGATTCACCCCTCCACTTT. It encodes CSVRAGQGDSPLHF.

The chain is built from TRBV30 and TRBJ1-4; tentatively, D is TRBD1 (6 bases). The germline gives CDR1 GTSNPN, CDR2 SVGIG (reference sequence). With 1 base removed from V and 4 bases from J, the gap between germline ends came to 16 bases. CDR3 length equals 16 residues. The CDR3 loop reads CAWSAHSGQDNEKLFF. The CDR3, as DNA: TGTGCCTGGAGTGCCCACTCGGGACAAGATAATGAAAAACTGTTTTTT.

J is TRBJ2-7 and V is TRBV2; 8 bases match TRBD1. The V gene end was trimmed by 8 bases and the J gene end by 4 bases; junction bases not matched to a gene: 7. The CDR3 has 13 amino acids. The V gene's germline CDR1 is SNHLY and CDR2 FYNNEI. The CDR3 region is CASGETGVYEQYF. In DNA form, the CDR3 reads TGTGCCAGCGGGGAGACAGGGGTTTACGAGCAGTACTTC.

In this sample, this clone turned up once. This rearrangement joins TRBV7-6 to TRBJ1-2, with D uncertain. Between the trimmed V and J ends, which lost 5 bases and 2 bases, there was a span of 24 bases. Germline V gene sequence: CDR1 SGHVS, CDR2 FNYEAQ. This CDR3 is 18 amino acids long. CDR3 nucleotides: TGTGCCAGCAGCGATCTAATGTCGGGTGCCATGAGAAACTATGGCTACACCTTC. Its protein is CASSDLMSGAMRNYGYTF.

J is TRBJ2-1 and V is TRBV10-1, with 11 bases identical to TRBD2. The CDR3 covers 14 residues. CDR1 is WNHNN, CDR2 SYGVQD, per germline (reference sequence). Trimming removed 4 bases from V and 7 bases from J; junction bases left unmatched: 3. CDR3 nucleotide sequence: TGCGCCAGCAGTGTTGCTAGCGGGGGGAATGAGCAGTTCTTC. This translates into CASSVASGGNEQFF.

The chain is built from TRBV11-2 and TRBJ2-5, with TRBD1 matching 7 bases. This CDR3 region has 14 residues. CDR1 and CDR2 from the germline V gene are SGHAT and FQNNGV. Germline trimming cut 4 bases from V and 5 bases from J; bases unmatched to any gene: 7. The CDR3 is CASSYGQDGETQYF. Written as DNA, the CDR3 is TGTGCCAGCAGCTACGGACAGGACGGGGAGACCCAGTACTTC.

CDR3: CASSPTGDGETQYF. The CDR3 coding sequence is TGTGCCAGCTCACCAACAGGGGACGGAGAGACCCAGTACTTC. This chain uses TRBV18 with TRBJ2-5; 7 bases align to TRBD1. The CDR3 spans 14 residues. Germline CDR1 is KGHSH and CDR2 is LQKENI. V was clipped by 2 bases and J by 4 bases; unmatched bases: 4.

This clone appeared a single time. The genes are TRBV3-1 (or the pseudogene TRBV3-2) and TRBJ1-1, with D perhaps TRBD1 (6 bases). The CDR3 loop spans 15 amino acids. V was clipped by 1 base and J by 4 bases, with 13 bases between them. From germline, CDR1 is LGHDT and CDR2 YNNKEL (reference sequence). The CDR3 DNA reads TGTGCCAGCAGCCAAGCGTGGGGGCACGGCACTGAAGCTTTCTTT. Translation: CASSQAWGHGTEAFF.

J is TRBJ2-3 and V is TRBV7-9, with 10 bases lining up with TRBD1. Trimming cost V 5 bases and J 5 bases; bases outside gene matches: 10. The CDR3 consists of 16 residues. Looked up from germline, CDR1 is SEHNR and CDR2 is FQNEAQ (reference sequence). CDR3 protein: CASSPLRTGGGDTQYF. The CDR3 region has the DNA TGTGCCAGCAGCCCGCTCCGGACAGGGGGTGGAGATACGCAGTATTTT.

The CDR3 DNA is TGCGCCAGCAGCCTGTTGGACAGGAGTTACGAGCAGTACTTC. Residues: CASSLLDRSYEQYF. V and J are TRBV5-1 and TRBJ2-7, with 7 bases matching TRBD1. V dropped 4 bases and J dropped 4; count of bases not matched to a gene: 8. The CDR3 is 14 amino acids. From germline, CDR1 is SGHRS and CDR2 YFSETQ.

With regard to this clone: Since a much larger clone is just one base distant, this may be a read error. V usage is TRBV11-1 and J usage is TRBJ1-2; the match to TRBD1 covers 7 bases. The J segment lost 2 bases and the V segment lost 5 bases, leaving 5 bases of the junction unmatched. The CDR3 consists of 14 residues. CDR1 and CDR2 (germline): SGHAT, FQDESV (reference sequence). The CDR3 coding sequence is TGTGCCAGCAGCCCCCAGGGACAGAACTATGGCTACACCTTC. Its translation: CASSPQGQNYGYTF.

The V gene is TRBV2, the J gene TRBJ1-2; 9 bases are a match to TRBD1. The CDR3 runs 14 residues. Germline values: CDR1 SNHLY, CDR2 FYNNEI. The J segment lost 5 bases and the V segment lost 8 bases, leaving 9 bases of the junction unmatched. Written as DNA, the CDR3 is TGTGCCAGCCTCCCGGGACAGGGCGGGTATGGCTACACCTTC. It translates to CASLPGQGGYGYTF.

The CDR3 region is CASRPSGPHNEQFF. The CDR3 DNA reads as TGCGCCAGCAGGCCTAGCGGGCCCCACAATGAGCAGTTCTTC. This sequence joins TRBV5-1 and TRBJ2-1, with TRBD2 matching over 8 bases. The length of the CDR3 is 14 residues. Germline V gene lookup returns CDR1 SGHRS and CDR2 YFSETQ. Trimming removed 5 bases from V and 5 bases from J; junction bases left unmatched: 6.

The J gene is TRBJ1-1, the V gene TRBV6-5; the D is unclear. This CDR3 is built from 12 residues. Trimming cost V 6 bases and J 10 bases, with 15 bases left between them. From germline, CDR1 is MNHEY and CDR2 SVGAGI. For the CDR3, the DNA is TGTGCCAGCAGATACATAAACGGAGGAGCTTTCTTT. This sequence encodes CASRYINGGAFF.

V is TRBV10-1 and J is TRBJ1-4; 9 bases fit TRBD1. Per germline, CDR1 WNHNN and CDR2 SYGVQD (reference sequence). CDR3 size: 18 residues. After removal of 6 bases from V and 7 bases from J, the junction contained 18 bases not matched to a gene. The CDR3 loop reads CASSRTGGARRGPEKLFF. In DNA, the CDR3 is TGCGCCAGCAGCCGAACAGGGGGCGCAAGACGGGGCCCTGAAAAACTGTTTTTT.

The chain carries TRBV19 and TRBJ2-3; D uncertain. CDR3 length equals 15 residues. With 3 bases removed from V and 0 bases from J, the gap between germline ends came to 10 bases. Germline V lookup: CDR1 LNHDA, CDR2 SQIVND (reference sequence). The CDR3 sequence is CASSIMRSSTDTQYF. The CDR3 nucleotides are TGTGCCAGTAGTATTATGAGAAGTAGCACAGATACGCAGTATTTT.

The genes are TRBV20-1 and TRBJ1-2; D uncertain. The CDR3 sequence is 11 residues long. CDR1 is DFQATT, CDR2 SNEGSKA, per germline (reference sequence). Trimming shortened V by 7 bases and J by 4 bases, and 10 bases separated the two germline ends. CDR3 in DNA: TGCAGTGTATGGGAGCTCTATGGCTACACCTTC. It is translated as CSVWELYGYTF.

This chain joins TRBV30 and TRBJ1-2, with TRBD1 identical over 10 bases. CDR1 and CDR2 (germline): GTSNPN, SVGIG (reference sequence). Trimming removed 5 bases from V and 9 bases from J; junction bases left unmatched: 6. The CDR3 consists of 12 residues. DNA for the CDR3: TGTGCCTGGCAGCGGACAGGGGGTAGCTACACCTTC. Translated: CAWQRTGGSYTF.

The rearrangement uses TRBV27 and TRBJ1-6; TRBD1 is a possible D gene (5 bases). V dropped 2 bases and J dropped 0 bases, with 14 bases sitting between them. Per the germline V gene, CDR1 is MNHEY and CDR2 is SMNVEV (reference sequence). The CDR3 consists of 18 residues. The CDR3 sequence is CASSLRPQGSSYNSPLHF. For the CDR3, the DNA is TGTGCCAGCAGTTTAAGGCCCCAGGGAAGCTCCTATAATTCACCCCTCCACTTT.

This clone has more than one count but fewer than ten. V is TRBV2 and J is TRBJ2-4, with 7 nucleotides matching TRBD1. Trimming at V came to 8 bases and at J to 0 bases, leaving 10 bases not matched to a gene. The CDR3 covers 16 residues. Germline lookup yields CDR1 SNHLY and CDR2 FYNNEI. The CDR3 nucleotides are TGTGCCAGCGGGGGACAGCCGATACTAGCCAAAAACATTCAGTACTTC. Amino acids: CASGGQPILAKNIQYF. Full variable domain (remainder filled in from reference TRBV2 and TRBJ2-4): EPEVTQTPSHQVTQMGQEVILRCVPISNHLYFYWYRQILGQKVEFLVSFYNNEISEKSEIFDDQFSVERPDGSNFTLKIRSTKLEDSAMYFCASGGQPILAKNIQYFGAGTRLSVL.

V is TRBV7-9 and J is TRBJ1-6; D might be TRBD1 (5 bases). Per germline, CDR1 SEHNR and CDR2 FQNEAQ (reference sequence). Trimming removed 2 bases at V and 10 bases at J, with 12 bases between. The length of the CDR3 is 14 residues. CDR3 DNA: TGTGCCAGCAGCTTATACGGGGGTGACTCACCCCTCCACTTT. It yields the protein CASSLYGGDSPLHF.

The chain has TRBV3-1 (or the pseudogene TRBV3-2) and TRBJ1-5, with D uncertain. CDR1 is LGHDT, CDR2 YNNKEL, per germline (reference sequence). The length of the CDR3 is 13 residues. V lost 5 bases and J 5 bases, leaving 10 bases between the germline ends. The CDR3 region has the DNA TGTGCCAGCAGCGTGGCCGTGGATCAGCCCCAGCATTTT. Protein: CASSVAVDQPQHF.

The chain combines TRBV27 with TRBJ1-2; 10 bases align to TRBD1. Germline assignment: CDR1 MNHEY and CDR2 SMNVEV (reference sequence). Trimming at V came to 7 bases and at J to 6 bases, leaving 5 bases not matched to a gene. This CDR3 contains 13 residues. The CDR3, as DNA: TGTGCCAGCAAGACAGGGGGCGCGGATGGCTACACCTTC. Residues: CASKTGGADGYTF.